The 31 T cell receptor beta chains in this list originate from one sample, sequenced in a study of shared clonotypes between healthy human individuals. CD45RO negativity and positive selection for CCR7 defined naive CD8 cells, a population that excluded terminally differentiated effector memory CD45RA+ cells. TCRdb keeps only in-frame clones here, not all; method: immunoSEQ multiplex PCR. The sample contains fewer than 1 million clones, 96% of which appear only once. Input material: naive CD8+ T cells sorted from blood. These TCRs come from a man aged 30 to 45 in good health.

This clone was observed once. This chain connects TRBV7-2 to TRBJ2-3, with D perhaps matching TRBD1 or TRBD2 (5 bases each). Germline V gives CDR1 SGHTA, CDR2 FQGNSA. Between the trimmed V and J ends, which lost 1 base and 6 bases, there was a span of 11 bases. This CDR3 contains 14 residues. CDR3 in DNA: TGTGCCAGCAGCTTAGGTGTGGGGACCGATACGCAGTATTTT. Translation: CASSLGVGTDTQYF.

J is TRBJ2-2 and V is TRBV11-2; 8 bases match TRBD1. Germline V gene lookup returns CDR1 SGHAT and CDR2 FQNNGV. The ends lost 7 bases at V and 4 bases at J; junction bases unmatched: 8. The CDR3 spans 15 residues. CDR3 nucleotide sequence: TGTGCCAGCAAGCGCGGGACAGGTGGCACCGGGGAGCTGTTTTTT. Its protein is CASKRGTGGTGELFF.

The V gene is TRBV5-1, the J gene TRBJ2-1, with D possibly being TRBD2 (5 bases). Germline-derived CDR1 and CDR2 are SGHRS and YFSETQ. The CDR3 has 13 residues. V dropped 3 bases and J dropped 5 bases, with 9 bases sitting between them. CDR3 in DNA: TGCGCCAGCAGCTGGGGAGAGGACAATGAGCAGTTCTTC. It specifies CASSWGEDNEQFF.

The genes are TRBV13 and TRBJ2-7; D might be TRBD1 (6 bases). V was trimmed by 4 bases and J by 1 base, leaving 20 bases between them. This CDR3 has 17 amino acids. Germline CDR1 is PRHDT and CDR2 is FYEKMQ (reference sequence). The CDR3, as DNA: TGTGCCAGCAGCTCGACAGGTGAAGGACTCTTATCCTACGAGCAGTACTTC. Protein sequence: CASSSTGEGLLSYEQYF.

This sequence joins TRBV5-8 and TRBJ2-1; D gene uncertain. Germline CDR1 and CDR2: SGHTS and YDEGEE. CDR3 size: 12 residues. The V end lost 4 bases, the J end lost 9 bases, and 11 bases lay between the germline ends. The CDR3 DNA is TGTGCCAGCAGCACCTGGCCGGTTGAGCAGTTCTTC. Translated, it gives CASSTWPVEQFF.

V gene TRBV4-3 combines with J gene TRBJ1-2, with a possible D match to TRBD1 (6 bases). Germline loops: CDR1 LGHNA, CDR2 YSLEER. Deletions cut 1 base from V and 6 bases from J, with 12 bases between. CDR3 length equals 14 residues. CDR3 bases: TGCGCCAGCAGCCAAGGTACAGGGAGGGATGGCTACACCTTC. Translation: CASSQGTGRDGYTF.

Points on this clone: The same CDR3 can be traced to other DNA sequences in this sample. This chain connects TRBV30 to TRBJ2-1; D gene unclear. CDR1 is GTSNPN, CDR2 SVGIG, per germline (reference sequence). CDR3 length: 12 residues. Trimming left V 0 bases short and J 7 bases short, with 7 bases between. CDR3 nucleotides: TGTGCCTGGAGTGTACTCGGGAATGAGCAGTTCTTC. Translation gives CAWSVLGNEQFF.

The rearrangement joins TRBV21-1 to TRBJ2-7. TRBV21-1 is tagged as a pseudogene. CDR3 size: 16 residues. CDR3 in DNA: TGTGCCAGCAGCAAAGATGAGGACACAAAGGAGGACGAGCAGTACTTC. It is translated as CASSKDEDTKEDEQYF.

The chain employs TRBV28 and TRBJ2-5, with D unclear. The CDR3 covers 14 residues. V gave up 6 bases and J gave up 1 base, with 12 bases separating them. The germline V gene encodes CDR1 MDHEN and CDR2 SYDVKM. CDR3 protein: CASSYDISQETQYF. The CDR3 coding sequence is TGTGCCAGCAGCTACGACATAAGCCAAGAGACCCAGTACTTC. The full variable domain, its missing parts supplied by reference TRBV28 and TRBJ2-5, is DVKVTQSSRYLVKRTGEKVFLECVQDMDHENMFWYRQDPGLGLRLIYFSYDVKMKEKGDIPEGYSVSREKKERFSLILESASTNQTSMYLCASSYDISQETQYFGPGTRLLVL.

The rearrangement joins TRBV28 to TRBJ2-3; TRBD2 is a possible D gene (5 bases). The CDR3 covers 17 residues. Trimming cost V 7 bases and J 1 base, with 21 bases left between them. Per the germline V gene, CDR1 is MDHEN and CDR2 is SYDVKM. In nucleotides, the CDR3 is TGTGCCAGCATCGGTGCTATGAGGGTAGAGGGCACAGATACGCAGTATTTT. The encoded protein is CASIGAMRVEGTDTQYF.

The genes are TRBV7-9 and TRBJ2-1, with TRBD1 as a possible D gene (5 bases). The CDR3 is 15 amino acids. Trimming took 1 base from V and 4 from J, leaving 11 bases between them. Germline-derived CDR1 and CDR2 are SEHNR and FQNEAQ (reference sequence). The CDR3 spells CASSLVRGPYNEQFF. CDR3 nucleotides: TGTGCCAGCAGCTTAGTAAGGGGCCCTTACAATGAGCAGTTCTTC.

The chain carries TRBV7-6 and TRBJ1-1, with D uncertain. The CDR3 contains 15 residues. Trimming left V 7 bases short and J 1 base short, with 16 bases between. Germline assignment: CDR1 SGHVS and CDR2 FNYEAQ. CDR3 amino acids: CASTLPTNGNTEAFF. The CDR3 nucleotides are TGTGCCAGCACCCTACCGACTAACGGGAACACTGAAGCTTTCTTT. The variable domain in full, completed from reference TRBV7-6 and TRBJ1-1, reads GAGVSQSPRYKVTKRGQDVALRCDPISGHVSLYWYRQALGQGPEFLTYFNYEAQQDKSGLPNDRFSAERPEGSISTLTIQRTEQRDSAMYRCASTLPTNGNTEAFFGQGTRLTVV.

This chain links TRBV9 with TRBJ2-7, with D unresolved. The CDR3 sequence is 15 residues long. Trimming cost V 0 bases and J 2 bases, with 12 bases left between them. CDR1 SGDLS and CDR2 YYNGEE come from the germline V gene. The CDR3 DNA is TGTGCCAGCAGCGTAGGGTGGTTTCCTACCTACGAGCAGTACTTC. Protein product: CASSVGWFPTYEQYF.

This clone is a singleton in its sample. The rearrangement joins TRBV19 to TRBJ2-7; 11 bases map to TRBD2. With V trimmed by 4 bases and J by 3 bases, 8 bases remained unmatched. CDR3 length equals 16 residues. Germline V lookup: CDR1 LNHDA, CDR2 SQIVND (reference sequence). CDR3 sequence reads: CASSTSGTSGNYEQYF. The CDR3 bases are TGTGCCAGTAGTACATCCGGGACTAGCGGTAACTACGAGCAGTACTTC.

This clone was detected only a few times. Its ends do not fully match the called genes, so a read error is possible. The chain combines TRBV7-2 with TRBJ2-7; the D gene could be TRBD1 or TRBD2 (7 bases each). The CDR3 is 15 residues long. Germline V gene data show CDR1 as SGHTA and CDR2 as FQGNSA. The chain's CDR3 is CASSLGGGRGYEQYF. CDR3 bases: TGTGCCAGCAGTTTAGGGGGCGGGAGAGGCTACGAGCAGTACTTC.

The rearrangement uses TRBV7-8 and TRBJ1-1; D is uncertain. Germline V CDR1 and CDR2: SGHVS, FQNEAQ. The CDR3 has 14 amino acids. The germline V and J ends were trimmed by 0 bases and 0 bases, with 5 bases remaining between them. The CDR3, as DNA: TGTGCCAGCAGCTTAGCACAACTGAACACTGAAGCTTTCTTT. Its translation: CASSLAQLNTEAFF.

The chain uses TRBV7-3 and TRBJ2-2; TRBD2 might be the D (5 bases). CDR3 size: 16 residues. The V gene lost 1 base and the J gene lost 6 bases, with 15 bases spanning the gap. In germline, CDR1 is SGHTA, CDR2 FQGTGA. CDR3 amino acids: CASSLISGNGPGELFF. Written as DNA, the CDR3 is TGTGCCAGCAGCTTAATATCCGGGAATGGACCCGGGGAGCTGTTTTTT.

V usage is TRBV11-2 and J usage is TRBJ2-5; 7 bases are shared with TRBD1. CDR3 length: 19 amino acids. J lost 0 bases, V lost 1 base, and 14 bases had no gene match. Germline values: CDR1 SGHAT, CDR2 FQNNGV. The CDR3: CASSLGVLGTGTDQETQYF. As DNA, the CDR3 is TGTGCCAGCAGCTTAGGGGTCTTGGGCACCGGGACAGACCAAGAGACCCAGTACTTC. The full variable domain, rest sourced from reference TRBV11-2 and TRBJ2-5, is EAGVAQSPRYKIIEKRQSVAFWCNPISGHATLYWYQQILGQGPKLLIQFQNNGVVDDSQLPKDRFSAERLKGVDSTLKIQPAKLEDSAVYLCASSLGVLGTGTDQETQYFGPGTRLLVL.

CDR3 sequence reads: CSVDTETSLTDTQYF. The CDR3 DNA reads as TGCAGCGTTGATACCGAGACTAGTCTCACAGATACGCAGTATTTT. V gene TRBV29-1 combines with J gene TRBJ2-3, with D tentatively TRBD2 (6 bases). Trimming pared 3 bases from V and 2 bases from J, leaving 15 bases between. CDR1 and CDR2 (germline): SQVTM, ANQGSEA. The CDR3 length is 15 residues.

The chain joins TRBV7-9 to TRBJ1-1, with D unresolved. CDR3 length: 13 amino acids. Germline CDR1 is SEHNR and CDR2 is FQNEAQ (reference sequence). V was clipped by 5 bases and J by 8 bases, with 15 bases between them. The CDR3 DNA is TGTGCCAGCAGCACCTCCGGCGCCAGAGAAGCTTTCTTT. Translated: CASSTSGAREAFF.

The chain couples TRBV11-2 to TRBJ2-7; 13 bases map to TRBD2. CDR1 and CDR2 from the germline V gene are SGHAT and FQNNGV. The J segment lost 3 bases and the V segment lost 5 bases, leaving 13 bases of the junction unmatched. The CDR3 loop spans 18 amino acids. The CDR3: CASSITFRLAGGLYEQYF. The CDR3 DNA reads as TGTGCCAGCAGCATCACCTTTAGACTAGCGGGAGGTCTCTACGAGCAGTACTTC.

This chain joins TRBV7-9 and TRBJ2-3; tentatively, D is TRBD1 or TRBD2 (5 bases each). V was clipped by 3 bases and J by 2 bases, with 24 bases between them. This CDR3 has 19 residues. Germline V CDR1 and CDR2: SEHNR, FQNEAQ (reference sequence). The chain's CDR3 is CASSFNWVGEPRDTDTQYF. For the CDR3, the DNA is TGTGCCAGCAGCTTTAACTGGGTGGGGGAGCCTCGGGACACAGATACGCAGTATTTT.

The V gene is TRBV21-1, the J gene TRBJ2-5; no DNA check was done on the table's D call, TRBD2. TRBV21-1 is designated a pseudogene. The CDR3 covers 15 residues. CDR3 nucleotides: TGTGCCAGCAGCAAAGCGCGCGGATTCCGGGAGACCCAGTACTTC. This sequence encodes CASSKARGFRETQYF.

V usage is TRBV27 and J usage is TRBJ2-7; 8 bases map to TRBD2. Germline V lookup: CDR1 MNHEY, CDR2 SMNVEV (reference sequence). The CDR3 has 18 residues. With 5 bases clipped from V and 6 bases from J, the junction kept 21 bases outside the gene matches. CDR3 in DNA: TGTGCCAGCAGTCCCACCCCAACAGCGGGAGTCCCCTCTACCGAGCAGTACTTC. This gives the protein CASSPTPTAGVPSTEQYF.

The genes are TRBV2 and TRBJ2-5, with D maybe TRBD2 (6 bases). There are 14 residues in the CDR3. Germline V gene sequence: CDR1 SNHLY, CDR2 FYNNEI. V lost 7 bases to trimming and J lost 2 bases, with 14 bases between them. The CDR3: CASNWPRGQETQYF. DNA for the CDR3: TGTGCCAGCAATTGGCCTCGGGGGCAAGAGACCCAGTACTTC.

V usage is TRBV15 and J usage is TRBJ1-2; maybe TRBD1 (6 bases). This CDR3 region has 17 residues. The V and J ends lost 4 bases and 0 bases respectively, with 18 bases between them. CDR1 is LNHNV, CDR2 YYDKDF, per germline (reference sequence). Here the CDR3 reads CATSTTPGERTNYGYTF. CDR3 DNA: TGTGCCACCAGCACGACGCCAGGGGAGCGTACTAACTATGGCTACACCTTC.

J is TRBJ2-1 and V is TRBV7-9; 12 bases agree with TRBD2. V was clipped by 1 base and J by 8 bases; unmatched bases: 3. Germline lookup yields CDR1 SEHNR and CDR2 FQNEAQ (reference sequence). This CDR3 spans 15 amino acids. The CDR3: CASSLETSGRDEQFF. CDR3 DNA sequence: TGTGCCAGCAGCTTAGAGACTAGCGGGAGAGATGAGCAGTTCTTC.

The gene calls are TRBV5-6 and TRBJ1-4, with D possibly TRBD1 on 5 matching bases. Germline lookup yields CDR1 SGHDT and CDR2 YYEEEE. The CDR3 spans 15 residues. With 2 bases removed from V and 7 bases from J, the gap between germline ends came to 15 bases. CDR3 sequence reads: CASSFAGGGFEKLFF. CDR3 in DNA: TGTGCCAGCAGCTTCGCCGGGGGTGGTTTTGAAAAACTGTTTTTT.

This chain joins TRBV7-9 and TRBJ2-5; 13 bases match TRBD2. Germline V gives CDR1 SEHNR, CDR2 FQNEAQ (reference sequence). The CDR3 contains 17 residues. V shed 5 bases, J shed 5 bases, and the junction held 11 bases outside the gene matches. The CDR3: CASSQLAGLAGVETQYF. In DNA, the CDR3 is TGTGCCAGCAGCCAACTCGCTGGACTAGCGGGAGTCGAGACCCAGTACTTC.

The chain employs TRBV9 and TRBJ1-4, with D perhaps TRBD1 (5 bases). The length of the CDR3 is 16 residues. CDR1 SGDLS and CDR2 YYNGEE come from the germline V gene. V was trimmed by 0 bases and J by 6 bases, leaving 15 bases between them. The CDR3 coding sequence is TGTGCCAGCAGCGTAGCCCCCGTAGGGACGGATGAAAAACTGTTTTTT. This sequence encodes CASSVAPVGTDEKLFF.

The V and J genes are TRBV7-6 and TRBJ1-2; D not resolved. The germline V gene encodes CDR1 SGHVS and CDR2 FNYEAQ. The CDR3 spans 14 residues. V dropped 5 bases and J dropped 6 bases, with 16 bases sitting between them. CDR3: CASSPISLKDGYTF. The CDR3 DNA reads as TGTGCCAGCAGCCCGATATCCTTGAAAGATGGCTACACCTTC.